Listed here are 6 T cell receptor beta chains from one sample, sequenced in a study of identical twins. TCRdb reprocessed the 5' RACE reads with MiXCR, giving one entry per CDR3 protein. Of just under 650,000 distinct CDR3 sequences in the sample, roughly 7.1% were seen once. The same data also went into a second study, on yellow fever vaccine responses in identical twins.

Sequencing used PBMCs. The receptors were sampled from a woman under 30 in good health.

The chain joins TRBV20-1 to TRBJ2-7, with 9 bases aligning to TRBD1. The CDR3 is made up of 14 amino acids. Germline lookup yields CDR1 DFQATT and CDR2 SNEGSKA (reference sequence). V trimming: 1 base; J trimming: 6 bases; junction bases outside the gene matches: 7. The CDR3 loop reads CSARAGTGSPEQYF. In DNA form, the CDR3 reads TGCAGTGCTAGAGCCGGGACAGGGTCCCCCGAGCAGTACTTC.

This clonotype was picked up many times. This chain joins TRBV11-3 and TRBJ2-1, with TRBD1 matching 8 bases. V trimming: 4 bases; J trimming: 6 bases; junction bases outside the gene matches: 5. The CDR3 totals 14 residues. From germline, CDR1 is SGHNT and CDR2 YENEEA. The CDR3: CASSSGQGINEQFF. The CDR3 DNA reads TGTGCCAGCAGCTCTGGACAGGGTATCAATGAGCAGTTCTTC.

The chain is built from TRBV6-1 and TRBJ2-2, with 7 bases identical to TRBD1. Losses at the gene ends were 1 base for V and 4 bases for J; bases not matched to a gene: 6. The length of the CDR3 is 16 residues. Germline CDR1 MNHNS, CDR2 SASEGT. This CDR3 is CASSEGDRVITGELFF. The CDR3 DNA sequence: TGTGCCAGCAGTGAAGGAGACAGGGTTATCACCGGGGAGCTGTTTTTT.

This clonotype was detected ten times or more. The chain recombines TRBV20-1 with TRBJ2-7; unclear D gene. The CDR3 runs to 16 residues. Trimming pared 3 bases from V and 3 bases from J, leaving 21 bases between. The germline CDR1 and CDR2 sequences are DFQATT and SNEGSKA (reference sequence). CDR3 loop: CSASGHIPAPDYEQYF. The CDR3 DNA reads TGCAGTGCTAGCGGGCATATTCCAGCGCCCGACTACGAGCAGTACTTC.

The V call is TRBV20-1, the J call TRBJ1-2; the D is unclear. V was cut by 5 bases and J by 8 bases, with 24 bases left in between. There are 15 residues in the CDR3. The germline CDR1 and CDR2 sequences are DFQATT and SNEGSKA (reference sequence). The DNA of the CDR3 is TGCAGTGCTCCGCCCCTATCCGAAAACCGGGTGGGCTACACCTTC. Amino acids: CSAPPLSENRVGYTF.

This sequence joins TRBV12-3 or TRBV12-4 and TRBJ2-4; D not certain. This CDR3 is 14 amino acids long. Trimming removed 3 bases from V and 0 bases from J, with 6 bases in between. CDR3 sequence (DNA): TGTGCCAGCAGTTTCGTCCTAGCCAAAAACATTCAGTACTTC. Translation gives CASSFVLAKNIQYF.